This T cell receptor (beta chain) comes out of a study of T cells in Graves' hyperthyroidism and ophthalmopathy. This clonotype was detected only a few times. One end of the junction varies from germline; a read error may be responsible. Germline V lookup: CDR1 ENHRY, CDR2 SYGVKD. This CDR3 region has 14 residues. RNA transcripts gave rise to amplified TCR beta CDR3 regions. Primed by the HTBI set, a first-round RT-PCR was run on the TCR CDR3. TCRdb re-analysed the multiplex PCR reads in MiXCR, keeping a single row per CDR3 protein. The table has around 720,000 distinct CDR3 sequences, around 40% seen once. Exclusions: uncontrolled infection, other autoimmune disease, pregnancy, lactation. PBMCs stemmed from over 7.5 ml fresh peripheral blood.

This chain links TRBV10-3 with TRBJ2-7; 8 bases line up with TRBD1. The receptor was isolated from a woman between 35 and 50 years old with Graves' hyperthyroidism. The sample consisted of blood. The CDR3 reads CASSYPGTGYEQYF. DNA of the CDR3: TGTGCCAGCAGTTATCCCGGGACAGGATACGAGCAGTACTTC.